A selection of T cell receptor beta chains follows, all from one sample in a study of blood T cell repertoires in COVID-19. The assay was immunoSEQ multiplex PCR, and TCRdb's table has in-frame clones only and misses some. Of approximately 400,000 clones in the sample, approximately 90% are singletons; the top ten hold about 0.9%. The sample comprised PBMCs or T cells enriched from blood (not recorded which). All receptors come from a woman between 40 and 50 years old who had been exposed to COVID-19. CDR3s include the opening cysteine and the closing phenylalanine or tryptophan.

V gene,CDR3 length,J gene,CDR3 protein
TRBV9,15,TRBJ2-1,CASSVRLASGNEQFF
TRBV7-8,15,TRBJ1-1,CASSLARGGSAEAFF
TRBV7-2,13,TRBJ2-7,CASSGQSSYEQYF
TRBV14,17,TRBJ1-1,CASSLSPGTLMNTEAFF
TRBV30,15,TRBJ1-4,CAWSVGSSDSEKLFF
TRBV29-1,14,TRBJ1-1,CSVEQGAGNTEAFF
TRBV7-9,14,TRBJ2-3,CASRDTGGPDTQYF
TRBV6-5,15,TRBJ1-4,CASSYSGAPIEKLFF
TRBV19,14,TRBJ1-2,CASSLLQGGSGYTF
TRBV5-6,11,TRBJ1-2,CASRNRLGYTF
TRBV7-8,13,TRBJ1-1,CASSLAHRGEAFF
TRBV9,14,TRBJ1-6,CASSVTGVRSPLHF
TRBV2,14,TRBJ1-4,CASSHTGGYEKLFF
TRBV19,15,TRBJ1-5,CASSRDRGRNQPQHF
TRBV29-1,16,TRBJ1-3,CSVVTGKAPAGNTIYF
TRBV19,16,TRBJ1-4,CASSIWGEDHTEKLFF
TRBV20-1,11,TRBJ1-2,CSATGGLGYTF
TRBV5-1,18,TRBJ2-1,CASTSGLGTSGRSDEQFF
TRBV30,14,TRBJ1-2,CACSPGYSNYGYTF
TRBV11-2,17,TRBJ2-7,CASSTIQGDRGTYEQYF
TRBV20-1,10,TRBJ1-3,CSATGNTIYF
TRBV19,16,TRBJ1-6,CASSIDQGLRGSPLHF
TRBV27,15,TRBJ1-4,CASSSRQDLMEKLFF